Presented here are 22 T cell receptor beta chains from one specimen sequenced in a study of Graves' ophthalmopathy and Graves' hyperthyroidism. Amplification targeted the TCR beta CDR3 regions, with RNA transcripts as the source material. RT-PCR in the first round used HTBI primers; a second-round multiplex PCR followed. TCRdb reprocessed the multiplex PCR reads with MiXCR, giving one entry per CDR3 protein. The table has about 370,000 distinct CDR3 sequences, approximately 20% seen once. Sequenced: peripheral blood. The receptors were sampled from a woman between 18 and 29 years old with Graves' ophthalmopathy.

This clonotype was seen ten or more times. The J gene is TRBJ2-6, the V gene TRBV12-3 or TRBV12-4; D is tentatively TRBD1 or TRBD2 (5 bases each). Trimming pared 4 bases from V and 2 bases from J, leaving 9 bases between. This CDR3 has 15 amino acids. This CDR3 is CASSYGTAGANVLTF. CDR3 DNA sequence: TGTGCCAGCAGTTACGGGACGGCTGGGGCCAACGTCCTGACTTTC.

This clonotype was seen repeatedly, ten times or more. The chain employs TRBV7-2 and TRBJ1-6; no clear D gene. The CDR3 loop spans 13 amino acids. Trimming left V 4 bases short and J 10 bases short, with 11 bases between. The germline CDR1 and CDR2 sequences are SGHTA and FQGNSA. CDR3 sequence reads: CASSSGGGSPLHF. Written as DNA, the CDR3 is TGTGCCAGCAGCTCAGGAGGCGGCTCACCCCTCCACTTT.

This clonotype was counted ten times or more. This rearrangement joins TRBV2 to TRBJ1-5, with 10 positions matching TRBD1. Germline-derived CDR1 and CDR2 are SNHLY and FYNNEI. The J segment lost 5 bases and the V segment lost 3 bases, leaving 4 bases of the junction unmatched. The length of the CDR3 is 15 residues. This CDR3 is CASSEGTGAYQPQHF. CDR3 DNA: TGTGCCAGCAGTGAGGGGACAGGGGCTTATCAGCCCCAGCATTTT.

This clonotype was recorded only once. The chain links TRBV6-1 to TRBJ1-1; TRBD1 might be the D (6 bases). The germline V gene encodes CDR1 MNHNS and CDR2 SASEGT. This CDR3 is built from 12 residues. Trimming pared 6 bases from V and 6 bases from J, leaving 11 bases between. The CDR3 here is CASRGAGAEAFF. The CDR3 DNA is TGTGCCAGCAGGGGGGCTGGCGCTGAAGCTTTCTTT.

This clonotype was seen repeatedly, ten times or more. The chain carries TRBV19 and TRBJ2-5; a weak D match, TRBD2 (6 bases). Trimming removed 9 bases from V and 4 bases from J, with 15 bases in between. The CDR3 is made up of 13 amino acids. Germline CDR1 is LNHDA and CDR2 is SQIVND (reference sequence). DNA for the CDR3: TGTGCCAGGCTGACCCAGGGAGGAGAGACCCAGTACTTC. Its protein is CARLTQGGETQYF. Variable domain in full (rest from reference TRBV19 and TRBJ2-5): DGGITQSPKYLFRKEGQNVTLSCEQNLNHDAMYWYRQDPGQGLRLIYYSQIVNDFQKGDIAEGYSVSREKKESFPLTVTSAQKNPTAFYLCARLTQGGETQYFGPGTRLLVL.

This clonotype has at least ten counts. The rearrangement uses TRBV29-1 and TRBJ1-1; 10 nucleotides match TRBD1. CDR3 length: 13 residues. J gave up 0 bases and V 6 bases, and 1 base lay outside the gene matches. Germline V gives CDR1 SQVTM, CDR2 ANQGSEA. CDR3 protein: CSVDRGLNTEAFF. CDR3 coding DNA: TGCAGCGTCGACAGGGGGCTGAACACTGAAGCTTTCTTT. Looking up the rest from reference TRBV29-1 and TRBJ1-1 gives the full variable domain: SAVISQKPSRDICQRGTSLTIQCQVDSQVTMMFWYRQQPGQSLTLIATANQGSEATYESGFVIDKFPISRPNLTFSTLTVSNMSPEDSSIYLCSVDRGLNTEAFFGQGTRLTVV.

The chain couples TRBV15 to TRBJ1-1; D remains unclear. V lost 0 bases, J lost 5 bases, and 7 bases lay in between. Germline values: CDR1 LNHNV, CDR2 YYDKDF (reference sequence). This CDR3 region has 13 residues. Here the CDR3 DNA reads TGTGCCACCAGCAGAGAAACCTATACTGAAGCTTTCTTT. Residues: CATSRETYTEAFF.

This clonotype was detected many times. The chain joins TRBV7-2 to TRBJ2-2, with D possibly being TRBD2 (5 bases). Per germline, CDR1 SGHTA and CDR2 FQGNSA. The V end was cut by 5 bases, the J end by 6 bases, with 7 bases between. The CDR3 totals 12 residues. The CDR3 sequence: CASSPEAGELFF. CDR3 DNA: TGTGCCAGCAGCCCGGAGGCCGGGGAGCTGTTTTTT.

This clonotype has at least ten counts. V gene TRBV3-1 combines with J gene TRBJ1-2, with D possibly matching TRBD1 (6 bases). V was cut by 1 base and J by 3 bases, with 12 bases left in between. CDR1 is LGHDT and CDR2 is YNNKEL in the germline V gene (reference sequence). CDR3 size: 15 residues. In DNA form, the CDR3 reads TGTGCCAGCAGCCAAGCGAACAGGGTTGACTATGGCTACACCTTC. Protein sequence: CASSQANRVDYGYTF. The entire variable domain, with the rest obtained from reference TRBV3-1 and TRBJ1-2, is as follows: DTAVSQTPKYLVTQMGNDKSIKCEQNLGHDTMYWYKQDSKKFLKIMFSYNNKELIINETVPNRFSPKSPDKAHLNLHINSLELGDSAVYFCASSQANRVDYGYTFGSGTRLTVV.

V and J are TRBV12-3 or TRBV12-4 and TRBJ2-1; unclear D gene. Deletions cut 7 bases from V and 10 bases from J, with 14 bases between. The CDR3 sequence is 12 residues long. CDR3 DNA: TGTGCCAGCACGCAGTTTATTCTAGAGCAGTTCTTC. It encodes CASTQFILEQFF.

This clonotype appeared once. The chain uses TRBV6-1 and TRBJ2-7, with 9 bases that match TRBD2. J gave up 1 base and V 10 bases, and 8 bases lay outside the gene matches. The germline V gene encodes CDR1 MNHNS and CDR2 SASEGT. The CDR3 consists of 14 residues. The CDR3 DNA sequence: TGTGCCACCCGGACTAGCGAGGAGTCCTACGAGCAGTACTTC. Protein product: CATRTSEESYEQYF.

This clonotype was detected ten times or more. The V gene is TRBV6-4, the J gene TRBJ2-2; D uncertain. CDR3 size: 14 residues. The V and J ends lost 4 bases and 3 bases respectively, with 9 bases between them. The germline CDR1 and CDR2 sequences are MRHNA and SNTAGT. In DNA form, the CDR3 reads TGTGCCAGCAGTGTAGGGAAGGACACCGGGGAGCTGTTTTTT. This gives the protein CASSVGKDTGELFF.

This clonotype was recorded at least ten times. The gene calls are TRBV12-3 or TRBV12-4 and TRBJ1-6; weak D call: TRBD1 (5 bases). V lost 7 bases to trimming and J lost 7 bases, with 14 bases between them. The CDR3 extends over 14 amino acids. The CDR3, as DNA: TGTGCCAGCACTCGGGCAGGGTCAAATTCACCCCTCCACTTT. Protein: CASTRAGSNSPLHF.

This sequence joins TRBV6-2 or TRBV6-3 and TRBJ2-2, with 10 nucleotides matching TRBD1. The V segment lost 4 bases and the J segment 6 bases; nucleotides outside the gene matches: 5. Germline assignment: CDR1 MNHEY and CDR2 SVGEGT. The CDR3 has 15 residues. In DNA, the CDR3 is TGTGCCAGCAGTTTACCGACAGGGGGCGCCGGGGAGCTGTTTTTT. Translation gives CASSLPTGGAGELFF.

Ten or more counts support this clonotype. The chain employs TRBV7-2 and TRBJ2-7; D gene unclear. CDR3 size: 11 residues. Per the germline V gene, CDR1 is SGHTA and CDR2 is FQGNSA. V lost 1 base to trimming and J lost 9 bases, with 7 bases between them. The DNA of the CDR3 is TGTGCCAGCAGCTTAGATTTAGGGCAGTACTTC. Protein sequence: CASSLDLGQYF.

The CDR3, as DNA: TGTGCCAGCAGCTTAGGGGGGGCCTACTATGGCTACACCTTC. Translating gives CASSLGGAYYGYTF. J is TRBJ1-2 and V is TRBV7-2, with TRBD1 as a possible D gene (6 bases). The CDR3 totals 14 residues. Trimming pared 1 base from V and 3 bases from J, leaving 9 bases between. The V gene's germline CDR1 is SGHTA and CDR2 FQGNSA.

The V and J genes are TRBV20-1 and TRBJ2-5; 10 nucleotides line up with TRBD1. V lost 7 bases to trimming and J lost 1 base; unmatched junction nucleotides: 12. The CDR3 runs to 16 residues. Germline CDR1 and CDR2: DFQATT and SNEGSKA (reference sequence). The CDR3 here is CSVIGTGDEVQETQYF. DNA of the CDR3: TGCAGTGTTATCGGGACAGGGGACGAAGTCCAAGAGACCCAGTACTTC.

This clonotype was picked up many times. The CDR3 region has the DNA TGCGCCAGCAGCTTACAGGGGGCGGGAATGAACACTGAAGCTTTCTTT. It codes for CASSLQGAGMNTEAFF. The chain combines TRBV5-1 with TRBJ1-1, with 9 bases identical to TRBD1. The ends lost 2 bases at V and 0 bases at J; junction bases unmatched: 5. The CDR3 contains 16 residues. The germline gives CDR1 SGHRS, CDR2 YFSETQ.

This clonotype was detected many times. This CDR3 is CASSHPVRVGPTTVRYYEQYF. CDR3 nucleotides: TGTGCCAGCAGCCATCCGGTCAGGGTGGGCCCCACGACAGTCCGGTACTACGAGCAGTACTTC. This rearrangement joins TRBV14 to TRBJ2-7, with a tentative D call TRBD1 (5 bases). This CDR3 is built from 21 residues. In germline, CDR1 is SGHDN, CDR2 FVKESK. The V end was cut by 3 bases, the J end by 3 bases, with 33 bases between.

This clonotype was found many times. The gene calls are TRBV7-3 and TRBJ2-2; 10 bases fit TRBD2. Germline V gives CDR1 SGHTA, CDR2 FQGTGA. The CDR3 has 18 residues. Trimming at V came to 0 bases and at J to 2 bases, leaving 6 bases not matched to a gene. CDR3 protein: CASSLTGSGRINTGELFF. CDR3 sequence (DNA): TGTGCCAGCAGCTTAACGGGTAGCGGGAGGATAAACACCGGGGAGCTGTTTTTT. The full variable domain, completed using reference TRBV7-3 and TRBJ2-2, is GAGVSQTPSNKVTEKGKYVELRCDPISGHTALYWYRQSLGQGPEFLIYFQGTGAADDSGLPNDRFFAVRPEGSVSTLKIQRTERGDSAVYLCASSLTGSGRINTGELFFGEGSRLTVL.

Concerning this clonotype: One junction end disagrees with the germline gene, perhaps due to a read error. The rearrangement uses TRBV12-3 or TRBV12-4 and TRBJ1-3; tentative D call: TRBD1 (5 bases). The CDR3 is made up of 16 amino acids. This chain's CDR3 is CASTPRWDLSGNTTYF. The CDR3 nucleotides are TGTGCCAGCACCCCTCGGTGGGACCTTTCTGGAAACACCACATATTTT.

The table lists this clonotype with many counts. This chain connects TRBV15 to TRBJ1-2; 9 bases are shared with TRBD1. Germline V lookup: CDR1 LNHNV, CDR2 YYDKDF (reference sequence). This CDR3 is built from 15 residues. V dropped 0 bases and J dropped 7; count of bases not matched to a gene: 6. In DNA, the CDR3 is TGTGCCACCAGCAGAGAAGTACAGGGGGCAAGTGGCTACACCTTC. The encoded protein is CATSREVQGASGYTF.